This T cell receptor beta chain came from a study of blood T cell repertoires in COVID-19. Turning to the study itself: Donors in the United States, Italy and Spain gave samples during acute or convalescent COVID-19. Sample material is recorded as cDNA or gDNA derived from T cells, B-cell-depleted T cells, or PBMCs.

Under the authors' procedure: Scientists estimated how many nucleated cells there were by amplifying reference gene primers. Libraries were prepared by immunoSEQ multiplex PCR; TCRdb keeps only in-frame clonotypes and omits some of them. That table supplies the V and J calls and clone size; D and trimming were determined from the DNA. In the table there are roughly 300,000 clones, 87% of which are singletons. Only a few counts were recorded for this clone. The TCR sequence derives from a woman between 45 and 65 years old who had recovered from COVID-19. Sequenced material: peripheral blood.

This CDR3 reads CASSLGGIGSNQPQHF. The CDR3 coding sequence is TGCGCCAGCAGTCTTGGGGGGATAGGTAGCAATCAGCCCCAGCATTTT. The chain combines TRBV10-1 with TRBJ1-5, with D tentatively TRBD1 (5 bases). The CDR3 runs to 16 residues. CDR1 and CDR2 from the germline V gene are WNHNN and SYGVQD (reference sequence). Trimming removed 5 bases from V and 0 bases from J, with 14 bases in between.